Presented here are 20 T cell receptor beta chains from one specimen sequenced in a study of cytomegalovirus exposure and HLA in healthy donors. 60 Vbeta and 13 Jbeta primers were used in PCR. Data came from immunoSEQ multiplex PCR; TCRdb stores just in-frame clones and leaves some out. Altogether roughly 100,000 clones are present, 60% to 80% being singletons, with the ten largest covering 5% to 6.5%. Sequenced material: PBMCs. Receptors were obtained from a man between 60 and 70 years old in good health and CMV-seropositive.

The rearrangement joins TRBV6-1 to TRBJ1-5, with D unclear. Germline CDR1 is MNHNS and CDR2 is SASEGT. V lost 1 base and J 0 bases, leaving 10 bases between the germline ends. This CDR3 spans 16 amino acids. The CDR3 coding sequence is TGTGCCAGCAGTGAAGTGGGCCTGTTTAGCAATCAGCCCCAGCATTTT. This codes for CASSEVGLFSNQPQHF.

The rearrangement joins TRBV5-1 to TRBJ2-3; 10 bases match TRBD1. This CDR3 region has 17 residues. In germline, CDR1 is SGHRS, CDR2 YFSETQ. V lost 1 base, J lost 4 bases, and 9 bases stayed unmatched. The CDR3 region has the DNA TGCGCCAGCAGCTTGAAAACAAGGGACAGGGGAGCAGATACGCAGTATTTT. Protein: CASSLKTRDRGADTQYF.

Written as DNA, the CDR3 is TGTGCCAGTAGGATCTCGGGCCGGGGAGGGACTGAAGCTTTCTTT. Protein product: CASRISGRGGTEAFF. The chain employs TRBV19 and TRBJ1-1, with unresolved D. There are 15 residues in the CDR3. Germline V gene sequence: CDR1 LNHDA, CDR2 SQIVND (reference sequence). V was cut by 6 bases and J by 5 bases, with 19 bases left in between.

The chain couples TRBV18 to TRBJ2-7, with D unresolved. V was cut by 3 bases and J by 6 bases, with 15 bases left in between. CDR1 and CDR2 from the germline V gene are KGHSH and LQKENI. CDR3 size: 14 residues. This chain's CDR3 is CASSPQVEQAEQYF. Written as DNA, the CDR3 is TGTGCCAGCTCACCTCAGGTTGAGCAAGCCGAGCAGTACTTC. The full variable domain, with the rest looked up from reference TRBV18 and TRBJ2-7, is NAGVMQNPRHLVRRRGQEARLRCSPMKGHSHVYWYRQLPEEGLKFMVYLQKENIIDESGMPKERFSAEFPKEGPSILRIQQVVRGDSAAYFCASSPQVEQAEQYFGPGTRLTVT.

Here the CDR3 DNA reads TGTGCCAGCACCACCGTAAACGAGGATTACTATGGCTACACCTTC. The encoded protein is CASTTVNEDYYGYTF. This rearrangement joins TRBV5-6 to TRBJ1-2; no definite D call. The CDR3 is 15 amino acids. The germline V gene has CDR1 SGHDT and CDR2 YYEEEE. V lost 6 bases and J lost 3, with 18 bases in between. The full variable domain, its missing parts supplied by reference TRBV5-6 and TRBJ1-2, is DAGVTQSPTHLIKTRGQQVTLRCSPKSGHDTVSWYQQALGQGPQFIFQYYEEEERQRGNFPDRFSGHQFPNYSSELNVNALLLGDSALYLCASTTVNEDYYGYTFGSGTRLTVV.

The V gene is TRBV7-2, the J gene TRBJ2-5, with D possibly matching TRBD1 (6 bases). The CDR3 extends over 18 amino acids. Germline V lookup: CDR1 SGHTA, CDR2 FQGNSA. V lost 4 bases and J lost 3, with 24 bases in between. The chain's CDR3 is CASSSSSTGPPREETQYF. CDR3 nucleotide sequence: TGTGCCAGCAGCTCCTCTTCGACAGGACCCCCTAGGGAAGAGACCCAGTACTTC.

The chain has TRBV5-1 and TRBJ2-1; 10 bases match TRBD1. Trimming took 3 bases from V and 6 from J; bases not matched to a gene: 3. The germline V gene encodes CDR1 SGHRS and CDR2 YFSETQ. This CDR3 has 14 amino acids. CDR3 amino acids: CASSWTGGPNEQFF. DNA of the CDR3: TGCGCCAGCAGCTGGACAGGGGGGCCCAATGAGCAGTTCTTC.

CDR3 amino acids: CASSLAWTGKEEQYF. CDR3 coding DNA: TGTGCCAGCAGCTTAGCATGGACAGGGAAGGAAGAGCAGTACTTC. The chain combines TRBV7-9 with TRBJ2-7; 8 nucleotides agree with TRBD1. The V segment lost 0 bases and the J segment 7 bases; nucleotides outside the gene matches: 8. Germline V gene lookup returns CDR1 SEHNR and CDR2 FQNEAQ (reference sequence). This CDR3 has 15 amino acids. Complete variable domain (other parts from reference TRBV7-9 and TRBJ2-7): DTGVSQNPRHKITKRGQNVTFRCDPISEHNRLYWYRQTLGQGPEFLTYFQNEAQLEKSRLLSDRFSAERPKGSFSTLEIQRTEQGDSAMYLCASSLAWTGKEEQYFGPGTRLTVT.

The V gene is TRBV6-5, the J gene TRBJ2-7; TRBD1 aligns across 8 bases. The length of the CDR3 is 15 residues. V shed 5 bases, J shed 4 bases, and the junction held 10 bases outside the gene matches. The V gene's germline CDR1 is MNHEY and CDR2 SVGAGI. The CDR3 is CASSPRTGRTYEQYF. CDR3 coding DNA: TGTGCCAGCAGTCCCCGGACAGGGAGAACTTACGAGCAGTACTTC.

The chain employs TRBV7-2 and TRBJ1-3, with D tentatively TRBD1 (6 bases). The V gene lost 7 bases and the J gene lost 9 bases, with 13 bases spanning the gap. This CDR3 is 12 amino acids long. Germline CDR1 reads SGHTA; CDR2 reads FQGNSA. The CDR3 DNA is TGTGCCAGCACCCCCGGCAGGGGCACCATATATTTT. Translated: CASTPGRGTIYF.

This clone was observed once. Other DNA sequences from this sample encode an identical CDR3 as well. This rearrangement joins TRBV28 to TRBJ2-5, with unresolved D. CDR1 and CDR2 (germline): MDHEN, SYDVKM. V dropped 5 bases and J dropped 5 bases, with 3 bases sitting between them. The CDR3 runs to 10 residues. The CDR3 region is CASSRETQYF. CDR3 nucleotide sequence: TGTGCCAGCAGTCGGGAGACCCAGTACTTC.

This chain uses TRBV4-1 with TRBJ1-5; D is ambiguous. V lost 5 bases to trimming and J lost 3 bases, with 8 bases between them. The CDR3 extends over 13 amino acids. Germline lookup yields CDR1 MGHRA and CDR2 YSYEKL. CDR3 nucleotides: TGCGCCAGCAGCGGAACAGACAATCAGCCCCAGCATTTT. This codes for CASSGTDNQPQHF.

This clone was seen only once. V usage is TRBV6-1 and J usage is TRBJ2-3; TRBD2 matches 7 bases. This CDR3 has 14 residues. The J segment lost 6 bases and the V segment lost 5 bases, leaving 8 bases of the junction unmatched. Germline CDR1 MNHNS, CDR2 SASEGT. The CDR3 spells CASSRSGAGDTQYF. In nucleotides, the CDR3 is TGTGCCAGCAGTAGGAGCGGGGCCGGGGATACGCAGTATTTT.

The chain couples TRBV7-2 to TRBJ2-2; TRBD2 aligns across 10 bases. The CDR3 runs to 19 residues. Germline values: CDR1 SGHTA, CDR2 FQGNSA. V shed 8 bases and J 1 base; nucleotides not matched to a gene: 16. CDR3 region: CASLLAGSGGALNTGELFF. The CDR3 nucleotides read TGTGCCAGCCTCCTTGCGGGGAGCGGGGGGGCGTTGAACACCGGGGAGCTGTTTTTT.

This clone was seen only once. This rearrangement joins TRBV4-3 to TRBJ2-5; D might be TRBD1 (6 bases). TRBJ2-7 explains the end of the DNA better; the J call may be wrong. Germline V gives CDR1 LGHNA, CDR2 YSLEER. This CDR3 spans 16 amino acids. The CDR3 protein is CASSHHTGTSSYEQYF. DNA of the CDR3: TGCGCCAGCAGCCACCATACAGGGACGAGCTCCTACGAGCAGTACTTC.

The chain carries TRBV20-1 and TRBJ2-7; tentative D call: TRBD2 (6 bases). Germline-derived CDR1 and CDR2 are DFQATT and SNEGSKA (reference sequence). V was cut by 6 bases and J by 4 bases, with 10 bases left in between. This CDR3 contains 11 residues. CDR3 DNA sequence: TGCAGTGCCCTACGGGGGTACGAGCAGTACTTC. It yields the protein CSALRGYEQYF.

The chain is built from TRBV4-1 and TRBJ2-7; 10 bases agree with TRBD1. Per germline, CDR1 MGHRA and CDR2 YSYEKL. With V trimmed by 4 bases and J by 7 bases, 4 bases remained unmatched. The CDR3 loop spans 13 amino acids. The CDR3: CASSRTGGLEQYF. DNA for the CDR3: TGCGCCAGCAGCCGGACAGGGGGTTTGGAGCAGTACTTC.

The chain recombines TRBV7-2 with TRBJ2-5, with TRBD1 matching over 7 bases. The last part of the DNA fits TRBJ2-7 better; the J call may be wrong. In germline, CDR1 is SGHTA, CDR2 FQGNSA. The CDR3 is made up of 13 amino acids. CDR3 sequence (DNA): TGTGCCAGCCGATTTACAGGGGCGAGCGAGCAGTACTTC. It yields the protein CASRFTGASEQYF.

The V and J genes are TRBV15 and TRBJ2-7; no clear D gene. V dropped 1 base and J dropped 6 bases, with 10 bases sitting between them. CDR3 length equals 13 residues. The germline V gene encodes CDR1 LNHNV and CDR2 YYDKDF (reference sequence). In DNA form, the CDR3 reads TGTGCCACCAGCAGAGTCGACATTTCCGAGCAGTACTTC. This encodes CATSRVDISEQYF. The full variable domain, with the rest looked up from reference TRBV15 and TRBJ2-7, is DAMVIQNPRYQVTQFGKPVTLSCSQTLNHNVMYWYQQKSSQAPKLLFHYYDKDFNNEADTPDNFQSRRPNTSFCFLDIRSPGLGDTAMYLCATSRVDISEQYFGPGTRLTVT.

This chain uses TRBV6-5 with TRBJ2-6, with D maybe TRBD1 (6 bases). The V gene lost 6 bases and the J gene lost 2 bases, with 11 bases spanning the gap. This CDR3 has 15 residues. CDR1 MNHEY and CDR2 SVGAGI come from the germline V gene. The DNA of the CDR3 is TGTGCCAGCAGCAGGGGAAAGACTGGGGCCAACGTCCTGACTTTC. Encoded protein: CASSRGKTGANVLTF.